Sequencing of this T cell receptor (beta chain) was carried out in a study of blood T cell repertoires in COVID-19. Study-level background: Sample material is recorded as cDNA or gDNA derived from T cells, B-cell-depleted T cells, or PBMCs.

This clone has only one observation. TCRdb's copy holds only in-frame clones and misses some; the assay was immunoSEQ multiplex PCR. The sample includes approximately 390,000 clones, approximately 85% of them seen just once. This CDR3 has 13 residues. Germline assignment: CDR1 SNHLY and CDR2 FYNNEI. Trimming removed 4 bases at V and 4 bases at J, with 10 bases between. The chain has TRBV2 and TRBJ1-2; D perhaps matches TRBD1 (5 bases). The specimen sequenced was PBMCs or T cells enriched from blood (not recorded which). The TCR was taken from a woman between 40 and 50 years old with acute COVID-19. DNA of the CDR3: TGTGCCAGCAGTGTAAGGGGAGGCTATGGCTACACCTTC. Amino acid sequence: CASSVRGGYGYTF.